The present T cell receptor (beta chain) was sequenced within a study of regulatory T cells in long-lasting Graves disease. The wider study: Persistence in Graves' disease denoted antithyroid drug use beyond 5 years alongside positive TSH receptor antibodies.

CDR3 regions were amplified by Arm-PCR using iRepertoire HTBI primers to build TCR beta libraries. Each CDR3 protein is one row after TCRdb ran MiXCR on the multiplex PCR reads. This sample has 300,000 or so distinct CDR3 sequences, with about 18% found just once. Whole-study findings and limits: It was in persistent disease that TRBV28, TRBJ1-2 and TRBJ2-5 were favored. Reduced TCR diversity was observed in persistent Graves' patients versus newly diagnosed patients.

Trimming shortened V by 4 bases and J by 0 bases, and 16 bases separated the two germline ends. This CDR3 region has 17 residues. CDR1 and CDR2 from the germline V gene are MNHEY and SVGAGI. This clonotype occurred many times. Antigen: not known. Time point reported: persistent/refractory GD, antithyroid drugs over 5 years with positive TRAb. The authors made the TCR library using RNA they extracted from PBMCs. Those enrolled as patients came out of an endocrinology department in Xi'an, China. This chain links TRBV6-5 with TRBJ1-3; D call uncertain. The clonotype comes from a female donor with Graves disease. Sequencing used peripheral blood mononuclear cells (PBMCs), obtained when the disease was refractory, from a patient treated with antithyroid drugs. The CDR3, as DNA: TGTGCCAGCAGTTCTGGCCCCGGGCCTGGCTCTGGAAACACCATATATTTT. Its translation is CASSSGPGPGSGNTIYF.